This is a list of T cell receptor beta chains from one sample in a study of blood T cell repertoires in COVID-19. The repertoire was sequenced with immunoSEQ multiplex PCR; TCRdb's copy has only in-frame clones and lacks some. The table shows 200,000 to 250,000 clones, with about 91% occurring only once. Sequenced material: peripheral blood. These receptors were taken from a young man with active or convalescent COVID-19. Each CDR3 is given with its conserved first and last residue. The order of the fields is CDR3 length, D gene, V gene, J gene, CDR3 protein. The D gene is left open where the match is weak.

len: 18; d_gene: NA; v_gene: TRBV3-1/TRBV3-2; j_gene: TRBJ2-7; CDR3aa: CASSQDGDIAGSSYEQYF
len: 13; d_gene: NA; v_gene: TRBV2; j_gene: TRBJ1-5; CDR3aa: CASTFGAIWPQHF
len: 17; d_gene: TRBD1; v_gene: TRBV25-1; j_gene: TRBJ2-7; CDR3aa: CASSEFFNEGASNEQYF
len: 16; d_gene: TRBD2; v_gene: TRBV6-4; j_gene: TRBJ2-3; CDR3aa: CASSEAGTSGTDTQYF
len: 13; d_gene: NA; v_gene: TRBV27; j_gene: TRBJ2-7; CDR3aa: CASSFSGRNEQYF
len: 19; d_gene: NA; v_gene: TRBV5-4; j_gene: TRBJ1-3; CDR3aa: CASSDHRRTTALSGNTIYF
len: 13; d_gene: NA; v_gene: TRBV10-1; j_gene: TRBJ2-7; CDR3aa: CASSAGRGYEQYF
len: 19; d_gene: NA; v_gene: TRBV5-3; j_gene: TRBJ2-7; CDR3aa: CARSQIGSLSGLIRYEQYF
len: 16; d_gene: TRBD2; v_gene: TRBV24-1; j_gene: TRBJ2-1; CDR3aa: CATSDSSGSSYNEQFF
len: 14; d_gene: TRBD1; v_gene: TRBV6-5; j_gene: TRBJ2-7; CDR3aa: CASSRGTGSYEQYF
len: 16; d_gene: TRBD2; v_gene: TRBV7-2; j_gene: TRBJ2-7; CDR3aa: CASSSPSGKSSYEQYF
len: 16; d_gene: NA; v_gene: TRBV9; j_gene: TRBJ1-3; CDR3aa: CATPGGFGHSGNTIYF
len: 14; d_gene: NA; v_gene: TRBV18; j_gene: TRBJ1-5; CDR3aa: CASSESGSNQPQHF
len: 14; d_gene: TRBD1; v_gene: TRBV3-1/TRBV3-2; j_gene: TRBJ2-7; CDR3aa: CASSPRTGIYEQYF
len: 14; d_gene: TRBD1; v_gene: TRBV2; j_gene: TRBJ2-2; CDR3aa: CASRVDRYTGELFF
len: 16; d_gene: TRBD1; v_gene: TRBV4-2; j_gene: TRBJ2-7; CDR3aa: CASSQGARDSSYEQYF
len: 13; d_gene: NA; v_gene: TRBV13; j_gene: TRBJ2-1; CDR3aa: CASSLDGYNEQFF
len: 15; d_gene: NA; v_gene: TRBV9; j_gene: TRBJ1-2; CDR3aa: CASSVGAGINYGYTF
len: 11; d_gene: NA; v_gene: TRBV18; j_gene: TRBJ2-3; CDR3aa: CASSRGLNEYF
len: 12; d_gene: NA; v_gene: TRBV10-3; j_gene: TRBJ2-7; CDR3aa: CAIRSGTYEQYF
len: 14; d_gene: TRBD2; v_gene: TRBV6-5; j_gene: TRBJ2-7; CDR3aa: CASRRGGGTYEQYF
len: 15; d_gene: NA; v_gene: TRBV2; j_gene: TRBJ2-7; CDR3aa: CASGVQGTLSSEQYF
len: 16; d_gene: NA; v_gene: TRBV10-2; j_gene: TRBJ1-3; CDR3aa: CASRSRSTPSGNTIYF
len: 15; d_gene: NA; v_gene: TRBV28; j_gene: TRBJ2-7; CDR3aa: CASSFQGIGGYEQYF
len: 16; d_gene: TRBD2; v_gene: TRBV5-1; j_gene: TRBJ2-3; CDR3aa: CASSLSLAGGTDTQYF
len: 19; d_gene: TRBD1; v_gene: TRBV6-2/TRBV6-3; j_gene: TRBJ2-7; CDR3aa: CASSPQIPRQGLLYYEQYF
len: 17; d_gene: TRBD2; v_gene: TRBV13; j_gene: TRBJ2-1; CDR3aa: CASSLTSGSGTYNEQFF
len: 18; d_gene: NA; v_gene: TRBV12-5; j_gene: TRBJ1-6; CDR3aa: CASGSTEASILSNSPLHF
len: 16; d_gene: TRBD1; v_gene: TRBV5-6; j_gene: TRBJ1-6; CDR3aa: CASSGTGESYNSPLHF
len: 16; d_gene: NA; v_gene: TRBV27; j_gene: TRBJ1-1; CDR3aa: CASSPQPTAMNTEAFF
len: 14; d_gene: NA; v_gene: TRBV7-9; j_gene: TRBJ2-3; CDR3aa: CASSSRVSTDTQYF
len: 17; d_gene: NA; v_gene: TRBV18; j_gene: TRBJ1-2; CDR3aa: CASSRSRWRRTNYGYTF
len: 12; d_gene: TRBD1; v_gene: TRBV2; j_gene: TRBJ2-5; CDR3aa: CASDRGQETQYF
len: 16; d_gene: TRBD2; v_gene: TRBV27; j_gene: TRBJ2-2; CDR3aa: CASSLLAGGNTGELFF
len: 15; d_gene: NA; v_gene: TRBV11-2; j_gene: TRBJ2-3; CDR3aa: CASSPLGQFTDTQYF
len: 13; d_gene: NA; v_gene: TRBV10-1; j_gene: TRBJ2-3; CDR3aa: CASSDAGRDTQYF
len: 18; d_gene: TRBD2; v_gene: TRBV10-3; j_gene: TRBJ2-1; CDR3aa: CAIQMGLAGTGRDNEQFF
len: 14; d_gene: NA; v_gene: TRBV28; j_gene: TRBJ2-1; CDR3aa: CASSTGLTYNEQFF
len: 15; d_gene: NA; v_gene: TRBV5-5; j_gene: TRBJ1-2; CDR3aa: CASSLTLTEGYGYTF
len: 16; d_gene: NA; v_gene: TRBV18; j_gene: TRBJ2-1; CDR3aa: CASSPLDSQPFNEQFF
len: 16; d_gene: NA; v_gene: TRBV5-1; j_gene: TRBJ2-3; CDR3aa: CASSPRGGGSTDTQYF
len: 14; d_gene: NA; v_gene: TRBV28; j_gene: TRBJ1-1; CDR3aa: CASSLWLENTEAFF
len: 16; d_gene: TRBD2; v_gene: TRBV4-2; j_gene: TRBJ2-4; CDR3aa: CASSQATSGGKNIQYF